Below, 12 T cell receptor beta chains from the same sample are listed, as sequenced in a study of cytomegalovirus exposure and HLA in healthy donors. The PCR was carried out with 60 Vbeta primers and 13 Jbeta primers. Sequencing used immunoSEQ multiplex PCR; TCRdb keeps in-frame clones, though not all of them. The sample lists roughly 160,000 clones, roughly 79% occurring once. The source material was PBMCs. The receptors shown here come from a woman between 45 and 65 years old in good health and CMV-seronegative.

Comment on this clone: A read error may account for a junction end that differs from germline. The genes are TRBV5-1 and TRBJ2-3, with 9 bases fitting TRBD1. This CDR3 spans 16 amino acids. Germline V gives CDR1 SGHRS, CDR2 YFSETQ. The CDR3, as DNA: TGCGTCAGCAGCTTGGGGGACAGGGCTAGCACAGATACGCAGTATTTT. This sequence encodes CVSSLGDRASTDTQYF.

J is TRBJ1-5 and V is TRBV2, with 7 bases lining up with TRBD1. Germline V gives CDR1 SNHLY, CDR2 FYNNEI. V was clipped by 5 bases and J by 3 bases; unmatched bases: 7. The CDR3 spans 15 residues. CDR3 protein: CASSRARGVNQPQHF. As DNA, the CDR3 is TGTGCCAGCAGTCGCGCCAGGGGGGTCAATCAGCCCCAGCATTTT.

The chain links TRBV4-1 to TRBJ2-5; a possible D gene is TRBD2 (6 bases). CDR3 length: 20 amino acids. V lost 3 bases, J lost 1 base, and 27 bases lay in between. Germline values: CDR1 MGHRA, CDR2 YSYEKL. The CDR3 DNA follows: TGCGCCAGCAGCCATGAACCTTCGATCGGGGGTTTCGAAGGCCAAGAGACCCAGTACTTC. Translation: CASSHEPSIGGFEGQETQYF.

The rearrangement joins TRBV7-9 to TRBJ1-2; a possible D gene is TRBD1 (5 bases). CDR1 and CDR2 from the germline V gene are SEHNR and FQNEAQ (reference sequence). V lost 1 base and J 0 bases, leaving 6 bases between the germline ends. This CDR3 spans 14 amino acids. In nucleotides, the CDR3 is TGTGCCAGCAGCTTAGGGGGCGCTAACTATGGCTACACCTTC. Protein sequence: CASSLGGANYGYTF.

The chain combines TRBV5-4 with TRBJ1-2; maybe TRBD1 (6 bases). V was trimmed by 2 bases and J by 4 bases, leaving 12 bases between them. The length of the CDR3 is 14 residues. Germline lookup yields CDR1 SGHNT and CDR2 YYREEE (reference sequence). CDR3 amino acids: CASSFGARGYGYTF. The CDR3 DNA reads TGTGCCAGCAGCTTCGGGGCCAGGGGCTATGGCTACACCTTC.

The chain has TRBV6-5 and TRBJ1-2; D unresolved. The V end lost 4 bases, the J end lost 7 bases, and 10 bases lay between the germline ends. Germline V lookup: CDR1 MNHEY, CDR2 SVGAGI. The CDR3 runs to 12 residues. The CDR3 sequence is CASSSSPRGYTF. CDR3 sequence (DNA): TGTGCCAGCAGTTCCTCCCCGCGTGGCTACACCTTC.

The genes are TRBV4-2 and TRBJ1-2, with a possible D match to TRBD1 (5 bases). Between the trimmed V and J ends, which lost 4 bases and 2 bases, there was a span of 17 bases. The length of the CDR3 is 16 residues. CDR1 and CDR2 (germline): LGHNA, YNFKEQ. CDR3 in DNA: TGTGCCAGCAGCCCACTGACGGGACTCAAAAACTATGGCTACACCTTC. Translated, it gives CASSPLTGLKNYGYTF.

This chain connects TRBV19 to TRBJ2-6; perhaps TRBD2 as D (7 bases). The ends were cut back, 6 bases at V and 0 bases at J, with 21 bases in the middle. Looked up from germline, CDR1 is LNHDA and CDR2 is SQIVND (reference sequence). CDR3 size: 19 residues. The CDR3 sequence: CASSPWRGGPGSGANVLTF. The CDR3 DNA is TGTGCCAGTAGCCCCTGGAGGGGGGGGCCGGGCTCTGGGGCCAACGTCCTGACTTTC.

The rearrangement links TRBV4-3 to TRBJ2-4; D is perhaps TRBD1 (6 bases). Germline CDR1 is LGHNA and CDR2 is YSLEER. V shed 0 bases and J shed 0 bases, with 18 bases lying between them. This CDR3 comprises 19 residues. The DNA of the CDR3 is TGCGCCAGCAGCCAAGAATTGGCACAGGGTAAGGTAGCCAAAAACATTCAGTACTTC. It codes for CASSQELAQGKVAKNIQYF.

V is TRBV5-1 and J is TRBJ2-4, with a possible D match to TRBD2 (5 bases). The CDR3 runs 15 residues. Germline CDR1 SGHRS, CDR2 YFSETQ. V was pared by 0 bases and J by 7 bases, with 14 bases between. For the CDR3, the DNA is TGCGCCAGCAGCTTGGGATCGGGGAGTGGGAACATTCAGTACTTC. It yields the protein CASSLGSGSGNIQYF.

A single count supports this clone. The J gene is TRBJ2-5, the V gene TRBV10-2; 8 bases agree with TRBD1. The CDR3 has 13 amino acids. The germline CDR1 and CDR2 sequences are WSHSY and SAAADI. Unmatched junction bases numbered 12, after V lost 7 bases and J lost 11 bases. CDR3 sequence reads: CASKGTGIPEQYF. The CDR3 region has the DNA TGCGCCAGCAAGGGGACAGGTATTCCTGAGCAGTACTTC.

Note on this clone: A read error may produce the germline difference seen at one junction end. The chain employs TRBV10-3 and TRBJ1-5, with 8 bases identical to TRBD1. The CDR3 length is 13 residues. Germline V gene data show CDR1 as ENHRY and CDR2 as SYGVKD. The CDR3: CVIRGLENQPQHF. The CDR3 nucleotides read TGTGTCATCAGGGGGCTGGAAAATCAGCCCCAGCATTTT.